A selection of T cell receptor beta chains follows, all from one sample in a study of T cell repertoires in cytomegalovirus infection. TCRdb used MiXCR to reprocess the reads, holding one entry per CDR3 protein. The sample holds fewer than 300,000 distinct CDR3 sequences, about 26% seen once. Sequencing used PBMCs. The receptors shown here come from a human donor in good health (CMV status not recorded). Some clones in this sample may be carry-over from other donors' samples. Each CDR3 is given without its conserved first and last residue.

J gene,V gene,CDR3 protein
TRBJ2-5,TRBV28,ASSPGRTEETQY
TRBJ2-7,TRBV14,ASSQDTGRDILSYEQY
TRBJ1-5,TRBV28,ASSSQGQAYNQPQH
TRBJ1-6,TRBV7-9,ASSLSEGSPLH
TRBJ1-5,TRBV7-2,ASSLRVGQPQH
TRBJ2-7,TRBV7-6,ASSLDIRDEQY
TRBJ2-3,TRBV7-2,ASSLDDLQY
TRBJ2-1,TRBV2,ASSLDRGPNEQF
TRBJ2-7,TRBV12-3/TRBV12-4,ASSPQGRSGEQY
TRBJ2-5,TRBV7-2,ASSSPRGRRPRGTQY
TRBJ2-7,TRBV7-2,ASSAGQGREQY
TRBJ2-5,TRBV4-1,ASSHRVLQETQY
TRBJ2-7,TRBV28,ASSSPAGTGAGEQY
TRBJ2-2,TRBV5-1,ASSLATLATGELF
TRBJ2-7,TRBV7-2,ASSLGRSSYEQY
TRBJ1-1,TRBV10-3,ASTRETGLMNTEAF
TRBJ1-1,TRBV6-4,ASSDRSTVNTEAF
TRBJ2-2,TRBV7-2,ASSPGGLNTGELF
TRBJ2-1,TRBV5-6,ASSFYTSYNEQF
TRBJ2-5,TRBV19,ASSPRQWETQY
TRBJ1-6,TRBV7-6,ASSFQNGSPLH
TRBJ2-7,TRBV3-1,ASSQGSAGGPLYEQY
TRBJ1-2,TRBV7-2,ASSPRGGGGYT
TRBJ2-2,TRBV7-9,ASSLREGPRAGELF
TRBJ1-2,TRBV5-4,ASSITGGTWVGGYT
TRBJ2-3,TRBV4-3,ASSQDPRAGTDTQY
TRBJ2-5,TRBV7-2,ASSPLAGSSQETQY
TRBJ1-5,TRBV7-2,ASSYGGKPQH
TRBJ1-5,TRBV7-4,ASSSTGDSNQPQH
TRBJ1-1,TRBV6-2/TRBV6-3,ASSQVASGTDTEAF
TRBJ2-7,TRBV7-2,ASSPGTGVAGQY
TRBJ2-1,TRBV28,ASSPIDGKKNEQF
TRBJ2-7,TRBV10-3,AISALDRGCYEQY